Below, one T cell receptor (beta chain) is given with its context. Its antigen is still unknown. This sample stems from a study of cytomegalovirus exposure and HLA in healthy donors. CDR3 length equals 15 residues. V lost 3 bases to trimming and J lost 8 bases; unmatched junction nucleotides: 10. CDR1 and CDR2 (germline): LNHDA, SQIVND (reference sequence). Primers for the PCR totalled 60 Vbeta and 13 Jbeta. The method was immunoSEQ multiplex PCR; TCRdb's version includes in-frame clones alone and lacks a portion of them. Among about 130,000 clones, 77% were seen once, and the ten largest hold around 2%. Notes on the study in general: Rare sequences made up most TCRs, while some public TCRs were found in many donors. With later analysis, a missense DCLRE1C variant became linked to TCR beta V- and J-gene trimming.

The source of this sequence is a man aged 30-40 years in good health and CMV-seronegative. The chain links TRBV19 to TRBJ2-1, with 7 bases aligning to TRBD1. The sample consisted of PBMCs. CDR3 sequence: CASSIPGQVVDEQFF. The CDR3 DNA reads TGTGCCAGTAGTATCCCTGGACAGGTGGTGGATGAGCAGTTCTTC.